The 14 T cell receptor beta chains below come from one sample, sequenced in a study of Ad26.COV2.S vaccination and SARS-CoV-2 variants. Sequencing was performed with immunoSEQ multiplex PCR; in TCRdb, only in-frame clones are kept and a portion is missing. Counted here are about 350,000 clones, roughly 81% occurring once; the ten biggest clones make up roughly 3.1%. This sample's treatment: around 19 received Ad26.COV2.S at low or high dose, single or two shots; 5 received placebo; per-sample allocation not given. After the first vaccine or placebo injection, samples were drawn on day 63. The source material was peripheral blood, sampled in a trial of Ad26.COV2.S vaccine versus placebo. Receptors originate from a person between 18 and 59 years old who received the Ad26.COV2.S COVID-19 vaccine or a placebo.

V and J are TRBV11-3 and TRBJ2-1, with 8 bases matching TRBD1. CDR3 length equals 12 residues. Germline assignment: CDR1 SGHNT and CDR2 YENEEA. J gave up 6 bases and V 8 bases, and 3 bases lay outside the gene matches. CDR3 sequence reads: CASGDRGNEQFF. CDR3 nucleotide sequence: TGTGCCAGCGGAGACAGGGGCAATGAGCAGTTCTTC.

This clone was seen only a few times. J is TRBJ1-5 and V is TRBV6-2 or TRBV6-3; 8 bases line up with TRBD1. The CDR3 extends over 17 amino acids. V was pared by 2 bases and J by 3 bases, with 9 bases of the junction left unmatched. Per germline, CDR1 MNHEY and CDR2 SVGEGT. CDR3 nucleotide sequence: TGTGCCAGCAGTTACCACGCCGGGACAGGTAACAATCAGCCCCAGCATTTT. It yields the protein CASSYHAGTGNNQPQHF.

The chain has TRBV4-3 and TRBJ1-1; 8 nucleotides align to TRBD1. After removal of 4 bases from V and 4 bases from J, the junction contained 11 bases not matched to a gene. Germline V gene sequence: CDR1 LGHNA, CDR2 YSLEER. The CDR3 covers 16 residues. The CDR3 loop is CASSRYLDRVSTEAFF. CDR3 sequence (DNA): TGCGCCAGCAGCCGATACCTGGACAGGGTGAGCACTGAAGCTTTCTTT.

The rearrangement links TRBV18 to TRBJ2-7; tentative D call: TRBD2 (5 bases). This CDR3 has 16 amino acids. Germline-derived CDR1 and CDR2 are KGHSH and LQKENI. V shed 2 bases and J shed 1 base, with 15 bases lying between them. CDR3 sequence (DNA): TGTGCCAGCTCACCAGTGGAGGAGCTAATATCCTACGAGCAGTACTTC. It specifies CASSPVEELISYEQYF.

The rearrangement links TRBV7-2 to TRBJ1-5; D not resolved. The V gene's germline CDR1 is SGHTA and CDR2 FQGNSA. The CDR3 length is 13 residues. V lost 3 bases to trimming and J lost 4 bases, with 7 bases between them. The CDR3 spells CASSFQNNQPQHF. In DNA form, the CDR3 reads TGTGCCAGCAGCTTCCAGAATAATCAGCCCCAGCATTTT.

This CDR3 reads CASSSQQGARNSPLHF. The CDR3 DNA reads TGTGCCAGCAGCTCGCAACAGGGGGCGCGTAATTCACCCCTCCACTTT. The rearrangement uses TRBV7-2 and TRBJ1-6, with TRBD1 identical over 9 bases. Germline V gene lookup returns CDR1 SGHTA and CDR2 FQGNSA. J lost 6 bases, V lost 4 bases, and 7 bases had no gene match. The CDR3 has 16 amino acids.

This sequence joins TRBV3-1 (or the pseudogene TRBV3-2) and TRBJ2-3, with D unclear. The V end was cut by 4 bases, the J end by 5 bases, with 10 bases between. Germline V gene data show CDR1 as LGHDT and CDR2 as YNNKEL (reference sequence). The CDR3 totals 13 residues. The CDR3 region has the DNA TGTGCCAGCAGCCGGGCGCTAGGAGATACGCAGTATTTT. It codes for CASSRALGDTQYF.

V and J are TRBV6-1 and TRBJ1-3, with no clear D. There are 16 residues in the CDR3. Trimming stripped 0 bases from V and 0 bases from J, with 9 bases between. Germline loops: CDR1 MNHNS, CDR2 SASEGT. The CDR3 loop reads CASSEALPSSGNTIYF. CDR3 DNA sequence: TGTGCCAGCAGTGAAGCGCTTCCCAGCTCTGGAAACACCATATATTTT.

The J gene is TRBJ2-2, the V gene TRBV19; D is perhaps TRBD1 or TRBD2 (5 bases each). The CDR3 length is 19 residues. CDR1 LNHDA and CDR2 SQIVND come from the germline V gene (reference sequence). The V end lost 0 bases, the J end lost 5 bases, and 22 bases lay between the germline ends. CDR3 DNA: TGTGCCAGTAGTATAGATGTCAGGGCAACGGGCGGGCGGACCGGGGAGCTGTTTTTT. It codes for CASSIDVRATGGRTGELFF.

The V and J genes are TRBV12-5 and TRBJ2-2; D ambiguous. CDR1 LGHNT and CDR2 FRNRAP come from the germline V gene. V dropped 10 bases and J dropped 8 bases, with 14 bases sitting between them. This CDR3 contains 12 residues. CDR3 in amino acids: CANAPPRGELFF. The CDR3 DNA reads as TGTGCTAACGCCCCCCCCCGAGGGGAGCTGTTTTTT.

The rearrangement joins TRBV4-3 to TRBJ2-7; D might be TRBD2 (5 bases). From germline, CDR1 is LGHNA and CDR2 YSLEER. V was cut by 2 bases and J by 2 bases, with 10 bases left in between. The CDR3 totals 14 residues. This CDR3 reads CASSQYSGTYEQYF. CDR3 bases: TGCGCCAGCAGCCAATACTCGGGAACCTACGAGCAGTACTTC.

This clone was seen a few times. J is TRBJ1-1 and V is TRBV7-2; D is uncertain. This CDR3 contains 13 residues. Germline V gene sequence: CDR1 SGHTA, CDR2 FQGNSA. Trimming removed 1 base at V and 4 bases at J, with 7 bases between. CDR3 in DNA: TGTGCCAGCAGCTTAGGGGCTAGCACTGAAGCTTTCTTT. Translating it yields CASSLGASTEAFF.

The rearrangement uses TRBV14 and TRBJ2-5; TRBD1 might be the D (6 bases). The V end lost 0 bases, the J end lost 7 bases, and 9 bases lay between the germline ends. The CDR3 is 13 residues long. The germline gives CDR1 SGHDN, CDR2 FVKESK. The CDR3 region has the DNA TGTGCCAGCAGCCAAGATCTCAGGGGGACCCAGTACTTC. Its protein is CASSQDLRGTQYF.

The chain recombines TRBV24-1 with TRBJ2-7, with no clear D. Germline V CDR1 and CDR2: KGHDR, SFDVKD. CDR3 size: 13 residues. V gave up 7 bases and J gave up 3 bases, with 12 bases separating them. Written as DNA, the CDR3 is TGTGCCACCAGCCTTGGCGAGTACTACGAGCAGTACTTC. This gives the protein CATSLGEYYEQYF.